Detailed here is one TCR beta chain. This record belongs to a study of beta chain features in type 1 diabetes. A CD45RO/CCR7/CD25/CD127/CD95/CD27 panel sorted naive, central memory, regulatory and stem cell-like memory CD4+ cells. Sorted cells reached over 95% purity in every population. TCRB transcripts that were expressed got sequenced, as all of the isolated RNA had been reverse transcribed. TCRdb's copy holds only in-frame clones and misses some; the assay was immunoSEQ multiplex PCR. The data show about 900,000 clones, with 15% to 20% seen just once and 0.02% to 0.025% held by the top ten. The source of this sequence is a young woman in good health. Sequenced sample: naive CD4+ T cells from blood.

The CDR3 DNA sequence: TGTGCCAGCAGTGCAGCGGGAGCCAAAAACATTCAGTACTTC. Translated: CASSAAGAKNIQYF. V usage is TRBV25-1 and J usage is TRBJ2-4, with D perhaps TRBD2 (6 bases). Trimming pared 4 bases from V and 0 bases from J, leaving 7 bases between. Germline-derived CDR1 and CDR2 are MGHDK and SYGVNS. The CDR3 runs to 14 residues.